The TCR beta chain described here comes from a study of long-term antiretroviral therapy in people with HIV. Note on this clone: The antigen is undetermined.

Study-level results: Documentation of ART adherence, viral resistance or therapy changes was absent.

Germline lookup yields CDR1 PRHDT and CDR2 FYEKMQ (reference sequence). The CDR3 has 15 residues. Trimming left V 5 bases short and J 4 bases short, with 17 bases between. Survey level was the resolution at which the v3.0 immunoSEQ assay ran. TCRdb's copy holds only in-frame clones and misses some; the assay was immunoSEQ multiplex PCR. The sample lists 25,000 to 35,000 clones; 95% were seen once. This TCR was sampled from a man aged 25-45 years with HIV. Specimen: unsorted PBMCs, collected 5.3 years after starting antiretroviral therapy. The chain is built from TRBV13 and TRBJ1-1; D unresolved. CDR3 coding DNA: TGTGCCAGCAGCACCCGGGGTGACCAGCGCACTGAAGCTTTCTTT. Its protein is CASSTRGDQRTEAFF. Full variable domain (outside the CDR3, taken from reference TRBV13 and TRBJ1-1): AAGVIQSPRHLIKEKRETATLKCYPIPRHDTVYWYQQGPGQDPQFLISFYEKMQSDKGSIPDRFSAQQFSDYHSELNMSSLELGDSALYFCASSTRGDQRTEAFFGQGTRLTVV.